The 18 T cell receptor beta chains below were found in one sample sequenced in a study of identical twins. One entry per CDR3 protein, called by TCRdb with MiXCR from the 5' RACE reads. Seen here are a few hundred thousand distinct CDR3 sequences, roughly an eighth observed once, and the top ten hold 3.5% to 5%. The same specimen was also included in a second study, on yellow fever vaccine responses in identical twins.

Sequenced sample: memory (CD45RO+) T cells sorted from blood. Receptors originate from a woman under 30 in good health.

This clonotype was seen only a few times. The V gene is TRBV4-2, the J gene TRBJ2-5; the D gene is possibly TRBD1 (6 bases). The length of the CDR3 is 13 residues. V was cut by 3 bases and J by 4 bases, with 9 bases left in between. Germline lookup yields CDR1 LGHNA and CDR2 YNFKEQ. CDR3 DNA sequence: TGTGCCAGCAGCCAGGGGGCTGGAGAGACCCAGTACTTC. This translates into CASSQGAGETQYF.

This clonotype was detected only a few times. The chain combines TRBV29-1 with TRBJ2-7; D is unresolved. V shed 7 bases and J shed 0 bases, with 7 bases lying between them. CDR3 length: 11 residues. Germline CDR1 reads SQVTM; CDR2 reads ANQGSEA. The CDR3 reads CSAGHSYEQYF. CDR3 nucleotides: TGCAGCGCCGGGCACTCCTACGAGCAGTACTTC.

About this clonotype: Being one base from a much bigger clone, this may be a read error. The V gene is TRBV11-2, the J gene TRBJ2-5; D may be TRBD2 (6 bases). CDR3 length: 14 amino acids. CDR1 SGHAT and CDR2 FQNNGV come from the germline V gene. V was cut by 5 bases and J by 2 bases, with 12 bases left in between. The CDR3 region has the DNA TGTGCCAGCAGCGCTAGCCGGGGGCAAGAGACCCAGTACTTC. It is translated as CASSASRGQETQYF.

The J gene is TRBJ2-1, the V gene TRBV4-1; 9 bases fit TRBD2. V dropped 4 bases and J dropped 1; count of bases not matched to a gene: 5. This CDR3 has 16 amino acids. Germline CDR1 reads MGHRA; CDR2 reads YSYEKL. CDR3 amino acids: CASSPGAGGSYNEQFF. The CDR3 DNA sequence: TGCGCCAGCAGCCCCGGAGCGGGGGGATCCTACAATGAGCAGTTCTTC.

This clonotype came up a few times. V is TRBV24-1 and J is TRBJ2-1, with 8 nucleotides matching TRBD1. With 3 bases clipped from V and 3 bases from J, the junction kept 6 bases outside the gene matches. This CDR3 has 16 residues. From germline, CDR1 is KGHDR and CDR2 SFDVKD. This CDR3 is CATSDAGTGNYNEQFF. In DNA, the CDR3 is TGTGCCACCAGTGATGCCGGGACAGGAAACTACAATGAGCAGTTCTTC.

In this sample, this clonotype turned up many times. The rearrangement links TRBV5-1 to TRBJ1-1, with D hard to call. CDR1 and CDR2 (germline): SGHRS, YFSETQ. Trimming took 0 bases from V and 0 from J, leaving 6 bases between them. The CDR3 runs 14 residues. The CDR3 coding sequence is TGCGCCAGCAGCTTGGGAGTAATGAACACTGAAGCTTTCTTT. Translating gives CASSLGVMNTEAFF.

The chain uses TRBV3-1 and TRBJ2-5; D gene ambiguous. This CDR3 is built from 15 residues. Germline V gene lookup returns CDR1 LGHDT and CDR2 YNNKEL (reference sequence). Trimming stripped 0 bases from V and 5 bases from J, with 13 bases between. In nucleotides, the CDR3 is TGTGCCAGCAGCCAAGATTTTACGGGTGTGGAGACCCAGTACTTC. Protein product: CASSQDFTGVETQYF.

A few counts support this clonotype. Written as DNA, the CDR3 is TGCAGCGTTGGCAGGGAGACTGAAGCTTTCTTT. The encoded protein is CSVGRETEAFF. This rearrangement joins TRBV29-1 to TRBJ1-1; D might be TRBD1 (5 bases). The V end lost 4 bases, the J end lost 5 bases, and 8 bases lay between the germline ends. This CDR3 spans 11 amino acids. Germline CDR1 and CDR2: SQVTM and ANQGSEA.

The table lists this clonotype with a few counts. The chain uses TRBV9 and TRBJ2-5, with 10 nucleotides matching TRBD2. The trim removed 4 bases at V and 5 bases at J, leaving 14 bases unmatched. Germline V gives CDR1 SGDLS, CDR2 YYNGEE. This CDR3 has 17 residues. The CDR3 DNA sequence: TGTGCCAGCAGCTTCAGAGGCTCTAGCGGGGGCCGGGAGACCCAGTACTTC. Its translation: CASSFRGSSGGRETQYF.

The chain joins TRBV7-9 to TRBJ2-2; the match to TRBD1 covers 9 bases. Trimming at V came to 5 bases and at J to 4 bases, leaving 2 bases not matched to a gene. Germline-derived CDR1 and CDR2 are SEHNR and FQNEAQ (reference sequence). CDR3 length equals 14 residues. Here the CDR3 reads CASSRDRVTGELFF. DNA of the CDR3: TGTGCCAGCAGCCGGGACAGGGTCACCGGGGAGCTGTTTTTT.

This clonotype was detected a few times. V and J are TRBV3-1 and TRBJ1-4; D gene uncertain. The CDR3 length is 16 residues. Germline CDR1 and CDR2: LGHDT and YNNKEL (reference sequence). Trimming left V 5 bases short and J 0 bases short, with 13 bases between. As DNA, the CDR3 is TGTGCCAGCAGCGGAGGACGGCGAGCAACTAATGAAAAACTGTTTTTT. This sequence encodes CASSGGRRATNEKLFF.

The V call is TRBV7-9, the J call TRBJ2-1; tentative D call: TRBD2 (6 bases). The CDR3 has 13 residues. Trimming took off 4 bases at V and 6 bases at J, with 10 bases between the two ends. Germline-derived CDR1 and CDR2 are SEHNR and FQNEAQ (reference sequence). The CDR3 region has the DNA TGTGCCAGCAGCTCACGGGAGTCCAATGAGCAGTTCTTC. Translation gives CASSSRESNEQFF. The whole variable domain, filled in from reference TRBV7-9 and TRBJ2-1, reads DTGVSQNPRHKITKRGQNVTFRCDPISEHNRLYWYRQTLGQGPEFLTYFQNEAQLEKSRLLSDRFSAERPKGSFSTLEIQRTEQGDSAMYLCASSSRESNEQFFGPGTRLTVL.

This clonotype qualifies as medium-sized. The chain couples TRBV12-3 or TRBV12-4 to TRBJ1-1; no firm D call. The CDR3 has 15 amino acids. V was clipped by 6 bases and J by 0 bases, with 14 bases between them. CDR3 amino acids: CASSPSGRLNTEAFF. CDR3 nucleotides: TGTGCCAGCAGCCCCTCTGGGAGGCTGAACACTGAAGCTTTCTTT.

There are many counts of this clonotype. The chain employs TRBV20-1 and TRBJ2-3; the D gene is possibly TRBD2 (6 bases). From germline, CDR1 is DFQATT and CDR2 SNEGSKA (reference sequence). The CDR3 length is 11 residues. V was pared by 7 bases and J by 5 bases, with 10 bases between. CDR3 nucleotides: TGCAGTGAAGGACTACTAGATACGCAGTATTTT. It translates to CSEGLLDTQYF.

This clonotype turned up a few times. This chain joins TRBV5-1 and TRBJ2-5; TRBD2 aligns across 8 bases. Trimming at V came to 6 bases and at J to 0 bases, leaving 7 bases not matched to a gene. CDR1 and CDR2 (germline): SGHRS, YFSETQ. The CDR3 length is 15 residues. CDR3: CASNAGGGYQETQYF. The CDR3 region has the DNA TGCGCCAGCAATGCAGGCGGGGGGTACCAAGAGACCCAGTACTTC.

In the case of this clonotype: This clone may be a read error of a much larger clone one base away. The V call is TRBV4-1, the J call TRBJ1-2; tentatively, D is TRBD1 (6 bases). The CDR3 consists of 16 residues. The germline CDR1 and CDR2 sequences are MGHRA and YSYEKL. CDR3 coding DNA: TGCGACAGCAGCCAAGAATTTGGGGGCTTAGCGGCTGGCTACACCTTC. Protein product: CDSSQEFGGLAAGYTF.

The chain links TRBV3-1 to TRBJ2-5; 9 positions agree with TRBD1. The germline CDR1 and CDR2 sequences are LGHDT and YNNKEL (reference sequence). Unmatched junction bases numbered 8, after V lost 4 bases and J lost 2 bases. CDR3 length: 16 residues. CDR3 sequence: CASSLTDRGYQETQYF. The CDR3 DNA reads TGTGCCAGCAGCCTCACTGACAGGGGGTATCAAGAGACCCAGTACTTC.

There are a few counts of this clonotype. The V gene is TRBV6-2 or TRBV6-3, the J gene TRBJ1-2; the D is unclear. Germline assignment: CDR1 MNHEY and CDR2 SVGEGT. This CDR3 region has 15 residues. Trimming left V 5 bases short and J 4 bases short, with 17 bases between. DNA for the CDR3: TGTGCCAGCAGTCTGTCGGCGGGAGAACTCTATGGCTACACCTTC. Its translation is CASSLSAGELYGYTF.